Given below is one T cell receptor beta chain in context. Its cognate antigen is unknown. The data belong to a study of T-cell memory formation after mild COVID-19. Study-level points and caveats: Memory sampled before infection contained some responding clones, suggesting cross-reactive memory joined. There was no confirmation that second-wave clones peaking on day 37 were SARS-CoV-2 specific. Clones that contracted from day 15 to 85 were balanced CD4/CD8, while later expanders leaned CD4+.

This CDR3 has 13 residues. With 2 bases removed from V and 7 bases from J, the gap between germline ends came to 9 bases. The germline V gene encodes CDR1 MNHEY and CDR2 SVGEGT. Libraries for TCRalpha and TCRbeta carried sample barcodes and unique molecular identifiers via 5'RACE. TCRdb passed the 5' RACE reads through MiXCR, listing each CDR3 protein once. This table holds over 300,000 distinct CDR3 sequences, under 25% found once. The material sequenced was PBMCs or a T cell subset sorted from them (not recorded which). The J gene is TRBJ1-5, the V gene TRBV6-2 or TRBV6-3, with D hard to call. This clonotype was obtained from a man between 18 and 35 years old who had mild COVID-19 (a few samples of this study predate the infection). Cell type and time point are not known. Written as DNA, the CDR3 is TGTGCCAGCAGTTACACCCGGTCCCAGCCCCAGCATTTT. This gives the protein CASSYTRSQPQHF.